A single sample gave rise to the 24 T cell receptor beta chains below, sequenced in a study of T-cell reconstitution after alpha-beta-depleted transplantation in children. This sample's TCRbeta library carried unique molecular identifier barcodes. TCRdb re-derived calls from the PCR reads in MiXCR, one entry per CDR3 protein. Of roughly 570,000 distinct CDR3 sequences listed, 27% are singletons. The sequencing used PBMCs, collected before TCRalphabeta/CD19-depleted stem cell transplant. The receptors originated from a boy in the first two years of life with Wiskott-Aldrich syndrome, due to receive a stem cell transplant.

The chain joins TRBV5-4 to TRBJ2-7; 10 bases align to TRBD2. Germline V lookup: CDR1 SGHNT, CDR2 YYREEE (reference sequence). The junction had 4 bases not matched to a gene; V was cut back by 3 bases and J by 4 bases. The CDR3 runs to 14 residues. The CDR3 DNA follows: TGTGCCAGCAGCTCGGGACTAGCGATGTACGAGCAGTACTTC. It translates to CASSSGLAMYEQYF.

The gene calls are TRBV5-1 and TRBJ1-2; D might be TRBD1 (6 bases). Between the trimmed V and J ends, which lost 4 bases and 1 base, there was a span of 17 bases. Looked up from germline, CDR1 is SGHRS and CDR2 is YFSETQ. This CDR3 comprises 16 residues. This chain's CDR3 is CASSLWTAQSNYGYTF. The CDR3 coding sequence is TGCGCCAGCAGCCTTTGGACAGCCCAGAGTAACTATGGCTACACCTTC. Together with reference TRBV5-1 and TRBJ1-2, the CDR3 gives the full variable domain: KAGVTQTPRYLIKTRGQQVTLSCSPISGHRSVSWYQQTPGQGLQFLFEYFSETQRNKGNFPGRFSGRQFSNSRSEMNVSTLELGDSALYLCASSLWTAQSNYGYTFGSGTRLTVV.

This clonotype turned up a few times. J is TRBJ1-4 and V is TRBV5-1, with D possibly matching TRBD1 (6 bases). The V gene's germline CDR1 is SGHRS and CDR2 YFSETQ. V lost 4 bases, J lost 8 bases, and 18 bases lay in between. This CDR3 region has 15 residues. CDR3 protein: CASSPDRPSGEKLFF. CDR3 nucleotide sequence: TGCGCCAGCAGCCCAGACAGGCCCTCTGGGGAAAAACTGTTTTTT.

A few counts support this clonotype. The chain has TRBV5-1 and TRBJ2-3; D is ambiguous. The CDR3 sequence is 15 residues long. Germline loops: CDR1 SGHRS, CDR2 YFSETQ. With 1 base removed from V and 3 bases from J, the gap between germline ends came to 12 bases. The CDR3 loop reads CASSLMALSTDTQYF. Written as DNA, the CDR3 is TGCGCCAGCAGCTTGATGGCACTTAGTACAGATACGCAGTATTTT.

The V and J genes are TRBV20-1 and TRBJ2-4; D is uncertain. This CDR3 contains 11 residues. Germline CDR1 is DFQATT and CDR2 is SNEGSKA (reference sequence). Trimming removed 4 bases from V and 7 bases from J, with 8 bases in between. CDR3 loop: CSANNKNIQYF. The DNA for the CDR3 is TGCAGTGCTAATAATAAGAACATTCAGTACTTC.

The chain carries TRBV29-1 and TRBJ2-1; D is tentatively TRBD1 or TRBD2 (6 bases each). The CDR3 extends over 18 amino acids. Trimming removed 2 bases at V and 9 bases at J, with 29 bases between. The germline V gene encodes CDR1 SQVTM and CDR2 ANQGSEA. CDR3 in amino acids: CSVENTGFTGGKFGEQFF. In nucleotides, the CDR3 is TGCAGCGTTGAAAATACAGGGTTCACCGGGGGTAAATTTGGTGAGCAGTTCTTC.

This sequence joins TRBV10-3 and TRBJ2-7, with D perhaps given as TRBD1 or TRBD2 (5 bases each). V lost 2 bases and J lost 2, with 13 bases in between. The germline gives CDR1 ENHRY, CDR2 SYGVKD. The CDR3 totals 15 residues. The CDR3 is CAISEKWDEPYEQYF. CDR3 coding DNA: TGTGCCATCAGTGAGAAGTGGGACGAGCCCTACGAGCAGTACTTC.

The count of this clonotype is one. The chain links TRBV20-1 to TRBJ2-7; D is uncertain. Per the germline V gene, CDR1 is DFQATT and CDR2 is SNEGSKA (reference sequence). Trimming took 3 bases from V and 2 from J, leaving 11 bases between them. CDR3 size: 13 residues. This chain's CDR3 is CSASSGFAYEQYF. CDR3 DNA sequence: TGCAGTGCTAGTTCCGGATTTGCCTACGAGCAGTACTTC.

V is TRBV29-1 and J is TRBJ2-1; D gene ambiguous. Deletions cut 8 bases from V and 0 bases from J, with 14 bases between. The CDR3 loop spans 14 amino acids. Germline-derived CDR1 and CDR2 are SQVTM and ANQGSEA. The CDR3 spells CSSTGPSSYNEQFF. In DNA form, the CDR3 reads TGCAGCTCCACCGGGCCGAGCTCCTACAATGAGCAGTTCTTC.

The chain recombines TRBV5-1 with TRBJ2-5, with 7 nucleotides matching TRBD1. This CDR3 comprises 14 residues. Germline assignment: CDR1 SGHRS and CDR2 YFSETQ. The V and J ends lost 5 bases and 2 bases, in that order; junction bases with no gene match: 6. The CDR3, as DNA: TGCGCCAGCAGGTGGACAGGAACTCAAGAGACCCAGTACTTC. It translates to CASRWTGTQETQYF.

The chain joins TRBV28 to TRBJ2-4, with 8 bases matching TRBD1. The germline CDR1 and CDR2 sequences are MDHEN and SYDVKM. There are 15 residues in the CDR3. After removal of 5 bases from V and 3 bases from J, the junction contained 6 bases not matched to a gene. As DNA, the CDR3 is TGTGCCAGCAGTCCAGGGGGCAGCGGCAAAAACATTCAGTACTTC. Translated, it gives CASSPGGSGKNIQYF. The whole variable domain, filled in from reference TRBV28 and TRBJ2-4, reads DVKVTQSSRYLVKRTGEKVFLECVQDMDHENMFWYRQDPGLGLRLIYFSYDVKMKEKGDIPEGYSVSREKKERFSLILESASTNQTSMYLCASSPGGSGKNIQYFGAGTRLSVL.

The chain links TRBV6-4 to TRBJ2-1, with 8 nucleotides matching TRBD2. The CDR3 totals 16 residues. Germline trimming cut 7 bases from V and 5 bases from J; bases unmatched to any gene: 13. CDR1 is MRHNA and CDR2 is SNTAGT in the germline V gene. The CDR3 loop is CASNIPGGRTNNEQFF. In nucleotides, the CDR3 is TGTGCCAGCAATATCCCTGGCGGGAGGACCAACAATGAGCAGTTCTTC.

V gene TRBV3-1 combines with J gene TRBJ2-2; 10 positions agree with TRBD2. The V segment lost 2 bases and the J segment 4 bases; nucleotides outside the gene matches: 4. The CDR3 spans 16 residues. Germline CDR1 reads LGHDT; CDR2 reads YNNKEL (reference sequence). The CDR3 DNA reads as TGTGCCAGCAGCCAACGTGGACTAGCGGCCACCGGGGAGCTGTTTTTT. This translates into CASSQRGLAATGELFF.

This chain connects TRBV5-6 to TRBJ2-5; TRBD2 is a possible D gene (5 bases). Germline V gene sequence: CDR1 SGHDT, CDR2 YYEEEE. With 7 bases removed from V and 10 bases from J, the gap between germline ends came to 17 bases. The CDR3 is made up of 12 amino acids. CDR3 protein: CASSTGWELQYF. The CDR3 DNA is TGTGCCAGCTCCACCGGGTGGGAGCTCCAGTACTTC.

This clonotype was picked up a small number of times. CDR3 protein: CASSYPGVGGRNEQYF. In DNA, the CDR3 is TGTGCCAGCAGTTACCCTGGGGTGGGGGGCCGGAACGAGCAGTACTTC. This rearrangement joins TRBV6-5 to TRBJ2-7; D might be TRBD1 or TRBD2, each matching 6 bases. Germline values: CDR1 MNHEY, CDR2 SVGAGI. CDR3 length: 16 residues. Trimming took 2 bases from V and 5 from J, leaving 19 bases between them.

This clonotype has more than one count but fewer than ten. The CDR3 protein is CASSLRGSRSYNEQFF. The CDR3 nucleotides read TGTGCCAGCAGCTTACGTGGGAGCCGCTCCTACAATGAGCAGTTCTTC. The J gene is TRBJ2-1, the V gene TRBV7-6; D is possibly TRBD2 (5 bases). CDR1 is SGHVS, CDR2 FNYEAQ, per germline. V was shortened by 2 bases and J by 0 bases, with 11 bases between the two germline ends. CDR3 length: 16 residues.

This chain links TRBV11-2 with TRBJ2-1; 10 bases are a match to TRBD1. Germline CDR1 reads SGHAT; CDR2 reads FQNNGV. The CDR3 loop spans 19 amino acids. Unmatched junction bases numbered 10, after V lost 0 bases and J lost 2 bases. Written as DNA, the CDR3 is TGTGCCAGCAGCTTAGAGAGGACAGGGGGATTCGGCACCTACAATGAGCAGTTCTTC. Translating gives CASSLERTGGFGTYNEQFF.

The J gene is TRBJ1-5, the V gene TRBV28; no clear D. Looked up from germline, CDR1 is MDHEN and CDR2 is SYDVKM. V was pared by 5 bases and J by 3 bases, with 11 bases between. The CDR3 has 14 amino acids. The CDR3 loop is CASSNRRVNQPQHF. The CDR3 DNA reads as TGTGCCAGCAGTAATAGAAGGGTCAATCAGCCCCAGCATTTT.

The rearrangement joins TRBV6-1 to TRBJ2-7; 9 nucleotides align to TRBD1. The CDR3 totals 15 residues. The V and J ends lost 6 bases and 2 bases, in that order; junction bases with no gene match: 8. Germline CDR1 is MNHNS and CDR2 is SASEGT. CDR3 sequence reads: CASSRAGQGAYEQYF. For the CDR3, the DNA is TGTGCCAGCAGCCGCGCGGGACAGGGAGCCTACGAGCAGTACTTC.

This rearrangement joins TRBV7-9 to TRBJ2-2, with D uncertain. Germline V gene data show CDR1 as SEHNR and CDR2 as FQNEAQ (reference sequence). The CDR3 contains 16 residues. V shed 3 bases and J shed 0 bases, with 11 bases lying between them. In DNA, the CDR3 is TGTGCCAGCAGCTTGGGCGTAGGCGCGAACACCGGGGAGCTGTTTTTT. Its translation is CASSLGVGANTGELFF.

The chain has TRBV7-9 and TRBJ2-5; D may be TRBD1 (5 bases). CDR1 is SEHNR and CDR2 is FQNEAQ in the germline V gene (reference sequence). V lost 5 bases and J 1 base, leaving 11 bases between the germline ends. The CDR3 is 14 amino acids. CDR3 sequence (DNA): TGTGCCAGCAGCACCCCGACAGTCCAAGAGACCCAGTACTTC. Translated, it gives CASSTPTVQETQYF.

CDR3 sequence: CASSVKPSYNEQFF. CDR3 coding DNA: TGCGCCAGCAGCGTGAAGCCATCCTACAATGAGCAGTTCTTC. The genes are TRBV5-1 and TRBJ2-1, with unresolved D. V lost 4 bases and J lost 1, with 9 bases in between. Germline CDR1 SGHRS, CDR2 YFSETQ. This CDR3 has 14 amino acids. Variable domain in full (rest from reference TRBV5-1 and TRBJ2-1): KAGVTQTPRYLIKTRGQQVTLSCSPISGHRSVSWYQQTPGQGLQFLFEYFSETQRNKGNFPGRFSGRQFSNSRSEMNVSTLELGDSALYLCASSVKPSYNEQFFGPGTRLTVL.

V usage is TRBV12-3 or TRBV12-4 and J usage is TRBJ1-2; TRBD1 is a possible D gene (5 bases). V lost 5 bases to trimming and J lost 4 bases, with 14 bases between them. This CDR3 has 14 amino acids. CDR3 DNA: TGTGCCAGCAGTCACCTGTGGGGGGGCTATGGCTACACCTTC. Translating gives CASSHLWGGYGYTF.

With regard to this clonotype: The CDR3 carries no conserved terminal phenylalanine or tryptophan, so it likely arises from a read error. This chain joins TRBV29-1 and TRBJ2-1; no clear D gene. This CDR3 contains 9 residues. The germline V gene has CDR1 SQVTM and CDR2 ANQGSEA. The ends were cut back, 6 bases at V and 9 bases at J, with 6 bases in the middle. The CDR3 nucleotides read TGCAGCGTAAAGGGTGAGCAGTTCTTG. Residues: CSVKGEQFL.